A selection of T cell receptor beta chains follows, all from one sample in a study of Graves' ophthalmopathy and Graves' hyperthyroidism. TCRdb processed the multiplex PCR reads anew with MiXCR; each CDR3 protein has one entry. The profile shows some 380,000 distinct CDR3 sequences, 15% to 19% of them singletons. Material for sequencing was peripheral blood. These receptors all stem from a woman younger than 30 with stable Graves' hyperthyroidism. Each CDR3 is given without its conserved first and last residue. The order of the fields is CDR3 protein, V gene.

ASSLAWIRTGNTGELF | TRBV7-6
ASSLDILSNQPQH | TRBV12-3/TRBV12-4
ASSQARNQPQH | TRBV3-1
SAKHKDSPHFEQY | TRBV20-1
ASRDPGQGDYGYT | TRBV6-1
SAWVRYTYEQY | TRBV20-1
ASSLDGTQETQY | TRBV7-2
ASTNGGNYGYT | TRBV6-2/TRBV6-3
ASSYGTHTLDTQY | TRBV6-5
ASSSGAYNSPLH | TRBV6-5
ASSRDGDYNSPLH | TRBV18
ASILSPRGNYGYT | TRBV2
ASSRERVAGEAF | TRBV11-1
SARETDILMYNSPLH | TRBV20-1
ASKAVDLETQY | TRBV19
ASRRKGTGSQPQH | TRBV6-1
ASSSTDRAFYEQY | TRBV7-6
ASRGPGNTIY | TRBV6-5
ASSLVGPGELF | TRBV7-2
ASSPETTYRTSWAF | TRBV11-1
ASSPVAGGDTQY | TRBV7-3
ASSDGWTANYGYT | TRBV9
ASSLGIQGPSGANVLT | TRBV11-2
ASSIQNYGYT | TRBV12-3/TRBV12-4
ASSLGQNSGNTIY | TRBV7-2
ASSRGTGRYEQY | TRBV28
ATSREQGPEAF | TRBV15
ASRTGGIFAMNTEAF | TRBV19
ASSVLKGQGYT | TRBV6-1
ASSDAIGGLETQY | TRBV6-2/TRBV6-3
ASSLLWRGREQY | TRBV28
ASSYAGGQSYEQY | TRBV6-5
ASSSDRGRDTEAF | TRBV27
SVWEGGQPQH | TRBV29-1
ASSPKLNTEAF | TRBV7-2
ASSPSLRGARLYEQY | TRBV3-1
ASGLEPGTEAF | TRBV12-5
SAGGRPGANEAF | TRBV20-1
ASSPLVSGGYT | TRBV7-2
ASSPDYDEQY | TRBV6-5